The 17 T cell receptor beta chains below all came from one sample that was sequenced in a study of blood T cell repertoires in COVID-19. Assay used: immunoSEQ multiplex PCR; TCRdb lists only in-frame clones, some missing. Among some 400,000 clones listed, about 90% were seen once. The sample consisted of peripheral blood. Every receptor here comes from a young man with active or convalescent COVID-19.

The rearrangement joins TRBV18 to TRBJ2-7; 7 bases are shared with TRBD1. Per germline, CDR1 KGHSH and CDR2 LQKENI. Losses at the gene ends were 6 bases for V and 1 base for J; bases not matched to a gene: 9. The CDR3 spans 15 residues. Written as DNA, the CDR3 is TGTGCCAGCTCCCAGGGACAGAGCCTGTCCTACGAGCAGTACTTC. It translates to CASSQGQSLSYEQYF.

V is TRBV27 and J is TRBJ1-6; perhaps TRBD1 as D (5 bases). Germline CDR1 and CDR2: MNHEY and SMNVEV (reference sequence). This CDR3 region has 17 residues. V lost 3 bases to trimming and J lost 7 bases, with 19 bases between them. The CDR3 sequence is CASSFLPRQSLNSPLHF. The CDR3 nucleotides read TGTGCCAGCAGTTTCCTGCCGAGACAGAGCCTGAATTCACCCCTCCACTTT.

V and J are TRBV5-5 and TRBJ1-5; D is possibly TRBD1 (6 bases). Deletions cut 4 bases from V and 7 bases from J, with 12 bases between. The CDR3 extends over 13 amino acids. The germline CDR1 and CDR2 sequences are SGHKS and YYEKEE (reference sequence). CDR3 DNA: TGTGCCAGCAGCCGAGGGGGGGACCAGCCCCAGCATTTT. Protein product: CASSRGGDQPQHF.

The chain's CDR3 is CASSQGAKNIQYF. In DNA form, the CDR3 reads TGTGCCAGCAGTCAGGGAGCCAAAAACATTCAGTACTTC. The V call is TRBV7-9, the J call TRBJ2-4, with D tentatively TRBD1 (5 bases). V lost 6 bases to trimming and J lost 0 bases, with 6 bases between them. Germline CDR1 and CDR2: SEHNR and FQNEAQ (reference sequence). This CDR3 comprises 13 residues.

The V and J genes are TRBV18 and TRBJ1-1, with TRBD1 matching 7 bases. The germline V gene has CDR1 KGHSH and CDR2 LQKENI. The CDR3 totals 15 residues. The V segment lost 1 base and the J segment 4 bases; nucleotides outside the gene matches: 6. CDR3 sequence: CASSPQGAEGTEAFF. CDR3 DNA: TGTGCCAGCTCACCACAGGGGGCCGAGGGCACTGAAGCTTTCTTT. Looking up the rest from reference TRBV18 and TRBJ1-1 gives the full variable domain: NAGVMQNPRHLVRRRGQEARLRCSPMKGHSHVYWYRQLPEEGLKFMVYLQKENIIDESGMPKERFSAEFPKEGPSILRIQQVVRGDSAAYFCASSPQGAEGTEAFFGQGTRLTVV.

The V and J genes are TRBV5-1 and TRBJ2-1; 10 bases map to TRBD1. CDR1 is SGHRS, CDR2 YFSETQ, per germline. V lost 5 bases, J lost 0 bases, and 11 bases stayed unmatched. This CDR3 has 18 amino acids. The chain's CDR3 is CASSPGGQGFRSYNEQFF. Written as DNA, the CDR3 is TGCGCCAGCAGTCCCGGGGGACAGGGGTTTCGCTCCTACAATGAGCAGTTCTTC.

This clone has at least ten counts. The rearrangement uses TRBV9 and TRBJ1-1, with a tentative D call TRBD1 (5 bases). There are 15 residues in the CDR3. V was trimmed by 3 bases and J by 0 bases, leaving 12 bases between them. Germline V gene lookup returns CDR1 SGDLS and CDR2 YYNGEE. DNA for the CDR3: TGTGCCAGCAGCGGGTCCAGGGATTTGAACACTGAAGCTTTCTTT. This codes for CASSGSRDLNTEAFF.

This clone was seen many times. This sequence joins TRBV9 and TRBJ1-6; TRBD1 aligns across 9 bases. CDR1 and CDR2 (germline): SGDLS, YYNGEE. J was trimmed by 8 bases and V by 6 bases; bases with no gene match: 6. The CDR3 sequence is 14 residues long. CDR3 residues: CASNSGQGDSPLHF. Here the CDR3 DNA reads TGTGCCAGCAACTCGGGACAGGGAGATTCACCCCTCCACTTT.

The gene calls are TRBV9 and TRBJ2-1; 8 bases map to TRBD2. In germline, CDR1 is SGDLS, CDR2 YYNGEE. There are 16 residues in the CDR3. V shed 2 bases, J shed 3 bases, and the junction held 7 bases outside the gene matches. The CDR3 DNA reads TGTGCCAGCAGCGTTAACACACTAGCGGTCTACAATGAGCAGTTCTTC. Its protein product is CASSVNTLAVYNEQFF.

The chain uses TRBV7-2 and TRBJ2-1; 10 positions agree with TRBD1. This CDR3 spans 18 amino acids. Germline lookup yields CDR1 SGHTA and CDR2 FQGNSA. Losses at the gene ends were 5 bases for V and 4 bases for J; bases not matched to a gene: 14. CDR3 nucleotide sequence: TGTGCCAGCAGCCAAAGGACAGGGGGAGCGGGTAGGTACAATGAGCAGTTCTTC. It encodes CASSQRTGGAGRYNEQFF.

The rearrangement uses TRBV28 and TRBJ1-4, with 8 nucleotides matching TRBD1. This CDR3 is built from 14 residues. The germline gives CDR1 MDHEN, CDR2 SYDVKM. With 8 bases clipped from V and 7 bases from J, the junction kept 9 bases outside the gene matches. The CDR3 sequence: CASGLQGAIEKLFF. The DNA for the CDR3 is TGTGCCAGCGGGCTCCAGGGGGCGATTGAAAAACTGTTTTTT. Full variable domain (outside the CDR3, taken from reference TRBV28 and TRBJ1-4): DVKVTQSSRYLVKRTGEKVFLECVQDMDHENMFWYRQDPGLGLRLIYFSYDVKMKEKGDIPEGYSVSREKKERFSLILESASTNQTSMYLCASGLQGAIEKLFFGSGTQLSVL.

The chain links TRBV28 to TRBJ2-1; tentative D call: TRBD1 (6 bases). CDR1 MDHEN and CDR2 SYDVKM come from the germline V gene. V was cut by 1 base and J by 9 bases, with 13 bases left in between. The CDR3 spans 14 residues. The CDR3 DNA reads TGTGCCAGCAGTTTATCGGCAGGGGATGGTGAGCAGTTCTTC. It encodes CASSLSAGDGEQFF.

This chain joins TRBV28 and TRBJ2-2; 10 bases are a match to TRBD1. The CDR3 has 17 residues. V lost 7 bases to trimming and J lost 3 bases; unmatched junction nucleotides: 11. Germline assignment: CDR1 MDHEN and CDR2 SYDVKM. The CDR3 sequence: CASTIRRTGGYTGELFF. The CDR3, as DNA: TGTGCCAGCACCATTCGTCGGACAGGGGGTTACACCGGGGAGCTGTTTTTT.

This clone occurred a few times. The chain links TRBV6-1 to TRBJ1-5; 10 nucleotides match TRBD1. V lost 2 bases to trimming and J lost 1 base; unmatched junction nucleotides: 2. The length of the CDR3 is 16 residues. Germline V gives CDR1 MNHNS, CDR2 SASEGT. The chain's CDR3 is CASSERGQGSNQPQHF. The CDR3 DNA sequence: TGTGCCAGCAGTGAAAGGGGACAGGGGAGCAATCAGCCCCAGCATTTT.

The chain employs TRBV5-1 and TRBJ2-2; a possible D gene is TRBD1 (5 bases). Germline CDR1 and CDR2: SGHRS and YFSETQ. The V gene lost 0 bases and the J gene lost 6 bases, with 9 bases spanning the gap. The CDR3 runs to 14 residues. The CDR3 DNA sequence: TGCGCCAGCAGCTTGGTGGGGCCGTCCGGGGAGCTGTTTTTT. Protein: CASSLVGPSGELFF. The full variable domain, in which reference TRBV5-1 and TRBJ2-2 provide the parts outside the CDR3, is KAGVTQTPRYLIKTRGQQVTLSCSPISGHRSVSWYQQTPGQGLQFLFEYFSETQRNKGNFPGRFSGRQFSNSRSEMNVSTLELGDSALYLCASSLVGPSGELFFGEGSRLTVL.

V and J are TRBV7-2 and TRBJ2-5; TRBD1 matches at 8 bases. Losses at the gene ends were 3 bases for V and 5 bases for J; bases not matched to a gene: 11. Germline loops: CDR1 SGHTA, CDR2 FQGNSA. There are 16 residues in the CDR3. The CDR3 loop reads CASSFYGTTGAETQYF. The CDR3 nucleotides read TGTGCCAGCAGCTTCTACGGAACGACAGGGGCGGAGACCCAGTACTTC.

This clone showed up just a few times. This chain joins TRBV7-6 and TRBJ1-4; maybe TRBD1 (5 bases). The V and J ends lost 5 bases and 4 bases respectively, with 14 bases between them. The germline V gene has CDR1 SGHVS and CDR2 FNYEAQ. CDR3 length: 15 amino acids. The CDR3 protein is CASSPEGPHNEKLFF. As DNA, the CDR3 is TGTGCCAGCAGCCCGGAGGGACCGCATAATGAAAAACTGTTTTTT.